The source of this T cell receptor (beta chain) is a study of blood T cell repertoires in COVID-19. CDR3 length: 14 residues. Germline V gives CDR1 LGHDT, CDR2 YNNKEL (reference sequence). The ends lost 1 base at V and 3 bases at J; junction bases unmatched: 3. TCRdb keeps only in-frame clones here, not all; method: immunoSEQ multiplex PCR. The sample yields roughly 65,000 clones, 90% seen once. What was sequenced was peripheral blood. This TCR derives from a man aged 55 to 70 with acute or convalescent COVID-19. The V gene is TRBV3-1 (or the pseudogene TRBV3-2), the J gene TRBJ2-7; 7 bases are shared with TRBD1. The CDR3 sequence is CASSQVGTVYEQYF. CDR3 coding DNA: TGTGCCAGCAGCCAAGTCGGGACAGTCTACGAGCAGTACTTC.